This is a list of T cell receptor beta chains from one sample in a study of cytomegalovirus exposure and HLA in healthy donors. The assay was immunoSEQ multiplex PCR, and TCRdb's table has in-frame clones only and misses some. The sample holds more than 95,000 clones, just over 75% seen once. Sequencing was carried out using PBMCs. These receptors were taken from a man aged 35 to 55 in good health and CMV-seropositive. Both conserved end residues are part of each CDR3. Fields, in order: clone size, V gene, J gene, D gene, CDR3 protein, CDR3 DNA. A D gene is named only where the DNA matches it firmly. Size values are once, few and many counts, or a class for expanded clones, and some rows have none.

>NA|TRBV7-6|TRBJ2-7|TRBD1
CASSSGGDSYEQYF
TGTGCCAGCAGCTCAGGGGGTGACTCCTACGAGCAGTACTTC
>NA|TRBV6-6|TRBJ1-5|TRBD1
CASSPTGVNQPQHF
TGTGCCAGCAGCCCGACAGGGGTGAATCAGCCCCAGCATTTT
>NA|TRBV19|TRBJ2-3|TRBD2
CASSRRTSGRSTDTQYF
TGTGCCAGTAGTCGCCGGACTAGCGGGCGGAGCACAGATACGCAGTATTTT
>NA|TRBV9|TRBJ1-2|TRBD1
CASSGGTVNYGYTF
TGTGCCAGCAGCGGGGGGACAGTTAACTATGGCTACACCTTC
>few|TRBV5-1|TRBJ1-2|TRBD1
CASSLDRGRGGYTF
TGCGCCAGCAGCTTGGACAGGGGGAGGGGTGGCTACACCTTC
>NA|TRBV27|TRBJ2-7|TRBD2
CASSLSAGGSYEQYF
TGTGCCAGCAGTTTATCAGCGGGGGGCTCCTACGAGCAGTACTTC
>NA|TRBV7-2|TRBJ2-1|TRBD1
CASSLGTGEYNEQFF
TGTGCCAGCAGCTTGGGGACAGGGGAATACAATGAGCAGTTCTTC
>NA|TRBV6-1|TRBJ2-7|NA
CASSEFPGTLAYEQYF
TGTGCCAGCAGTGAATTCCCCGGGACACTGGCCTACGAGCAGTACTTC
>NA|TRBV10-3|TRBJ1-1|TRBD1
CAIGQGIEAFF
TGTGCCATCGGACAGGGGATTGAAGCTTTCTTT
>NA|TRBV18|TRBJ1-6|NA
CASSPTGHLNSPLHF
TGTGCCAGCTCACCGACGGGACACCTTAATTCACCCCTCCACTTT
>NA|TRBV28|TRBJ2-7|TRBD2
CASRVAGSRYEQYF
TGTGCCAGCAGGGTAGCGGGCTCGAGATACGAGCAGTACTTC
>NA|TRBV30|TRBJ1-5|NA
CAWSKGGILSNQPQHF
TGTGCCTGGAGTAAGGGAGGGATCCTTAGCAATCAGCCCCAGCATTTT
>NA|TRBV30|TRBJ2-1|TRBD1
CALGRPGQGAGNEQFF
TGTGCCCTCGGTCGGCCGGGACAGGGGGCCGGCAATGAGCAGTTCTTC
>NA|TRBV7-9|TRBJ2-1|NA
CALADKGAGEQFF
TGTGCCTTAGCGGATAAAGGGGCCGGTGAGCAGTTCTTC
>NA|TRBV28|TRBJ2-4|NA
CASSFPLDRPLLAKNIQYF
TGTGCCAGCAGTTTTCCCCTGGACAGACCCTTATTAGCCAAAAACATTCAGTACTTC
>NA|TRBV10-3|TRBJ1-2|TRBD1
CAITDQQGKGGYTF
TGTGCCATCACCGACCAACAGGGGAAGGGTGGCTACACCTTC
>NA|TRBV7-2|TRBJ2-1|NA
CASSFSMSSYNEQFF
TGTGCCAGCAGCTTTAGTATGAGCTCCTACAATGAGCAGTTCTTC
>NA|TRBV11-2|TRBJ1-3|NA
CASSLTGVGNTIYF
TGTGCCAGCAGCTTAACGGGAGTTGGAAACACCATATATTTT
>NA|TRBV28|TRBJ1-1|NA
CASSSPLTGSQTEAFF
TGTGCCAGCAGTTCGCCCCTTACAGGGAGTCAGACTGAAGCTTTCTTT
>NA|TRBV4-2|TRBJ2-3|NA
CASSLGALETDTQYF
TGTGCCAGCAGCCTCGGTGCGCTAGAGACAGATACGCAGTATTTT
>few|TRBV5-8|TRBJ2-2|NA
CASSMWTLYENTGELFF
TGTGCCAGCAGCATGTGGACACTCTATGAGAACACCGGGGAGCTGTTTTTT
>NA|TRBV11-3|TRBJ2-5|TRBD2
CASSLAGRVQETQYF
TGTGCCAGCAGCTTAGCCGGGAGGGTACAAGAGACCCAGTACTTC
>NA|TRBV5-4|TRBJ2-1|TRBD2
CASSFMTSGMVDEQFF
TGTGCCAGCAGCTTCATGACTAGCGGGATGGTTGATGAGCAGTTCTTC